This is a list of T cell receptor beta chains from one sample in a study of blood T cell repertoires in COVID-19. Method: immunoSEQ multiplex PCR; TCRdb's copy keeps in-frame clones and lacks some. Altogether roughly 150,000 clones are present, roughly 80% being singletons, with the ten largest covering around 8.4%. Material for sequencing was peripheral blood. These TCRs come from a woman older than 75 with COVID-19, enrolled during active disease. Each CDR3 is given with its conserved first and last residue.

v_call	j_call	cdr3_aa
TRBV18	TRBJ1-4	CASSPGQGATNEKLFF
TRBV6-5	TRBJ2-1	CASSYSNWRGGNEQFF
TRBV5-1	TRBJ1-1	CASSLVGVNTEAFF
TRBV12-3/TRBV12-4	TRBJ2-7	CASGTGLSYEQYF
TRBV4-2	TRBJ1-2	CASSQSGTAYNYGYTF
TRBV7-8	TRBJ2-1	CASSKRAGGLNNEQFF
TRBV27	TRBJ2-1	CASSPTRGNNEQFF
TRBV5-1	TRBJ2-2	CASSLQPGELFF
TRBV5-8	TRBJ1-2	CASSLALPTGYGYTF
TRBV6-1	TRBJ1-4	CASSDGGAGEKLFF
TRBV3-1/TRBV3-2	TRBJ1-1	CASSQQGGRNTEAFF
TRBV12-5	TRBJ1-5	CASGLWLAQPQHF
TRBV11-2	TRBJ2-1	CASSLGQLDRQFF
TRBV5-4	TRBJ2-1	CASSWGQGEQFF
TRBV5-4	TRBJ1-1	CASSLAGNTEAFF
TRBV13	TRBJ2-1	CASSASGTFYNEQFF
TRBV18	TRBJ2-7	CASSPGGDYEQYF
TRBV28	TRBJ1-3	CASSSRTGGNTIYF
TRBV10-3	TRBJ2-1	CAISGGVSGGLYNEQFF
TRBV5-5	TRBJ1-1	CASSLGAGTMNTEAFF
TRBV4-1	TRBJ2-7	CASSQRAGETGGEQYF
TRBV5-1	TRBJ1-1	CASSSRTGRNTEAFF